The next 23 T cell receptor beta chains were all read from a single sample in a study of cytomegalovirus exposure and HLA in healthy donors. The PCR made use of 60 Vbeta and 13 Jbeta primers. Sequencing used immunoSEQ multiplex PCR; TCRdb keeps in-frame clones, though not all of them. The table shows about 90,000 clones, with 78% occurring only once. The sample consisted of PBMCs. All receptors come from a woman aged 40 to 50 in good health and CMV-seropositive.

This chain uses TRBV7-9 with TRBJ2-7; maybe TRBD2 (6 bases). This CDR3 comprises 15 residues. Trimming pared 5 bases from V and 1 base from J, leaving 15 bases between. Germline V gene data show CDR1 as SEHNR and CDR2 as FQNEAQ (reference sequence). CDR3 loop: CASSRMGGVSYEQYF. As DNA, the CDR3 is TGTGCCAGCAGCCGCATGGGGGGAGTGTCCTACGAGCAGTACTTC.

The V gene is TRBV29-1, the J gene TRBJ2-1; 8 nucleotides align to TRBD2. The CDR3 sequence is 14 residues long. V dropped 7 bases and J dropped 6; count of bases not matched to a gene: 11. The germline gives CDR1 SQVTM, CDR2 ANQGSEA. For the CDR3, the DNA is TGCAGCGCCCCGGGACTAGTGATCGGCAATGAGCAGTTCTTC. It codes for CSAPGLVIGNEQFF.

This clone has only a few counts. The rearrangement joins TRBV6-1 to TRBJ1-5; no firm D call. The germline CDR1 and CDR2 sequences are MNHNS and SASEGT. The CDR3 loop spans 15 amino acids. Trimming cost V 0 bases and J 2 bases, with 8 bases left between them. CDR3 sequence: CASSEASFGNQPQHF. CDR3 DNA: TGTGCCAGCAGTGAAGCGAGCTTTGGCAATCAGCCCCAGCATTTT.

This chain uses TRBV7-3 with TRBJ2-1; D gene uncertain. This CDR3 spans 13 amino acids. V gave up 5 bases and J gave up 4 bases, with 9 bases separating them. Germline-derived CDR1 and CDR2 are SGHTA and FQGTGA. The CDR3: CASSLELYNEQFF. The DNA of the CDR3 is TGTGCCAGCAGCCTAGAGCTTTACAATGAGCAGTTCTTC.

The chain recombines TRBV19 with TRBJ2-7; weak D call: TRBD1 (7 bases). Trimming pared 6 bases from V and 5 bases from J, leaving 11 bases between. Germline V lookup: CDR1 LNHDA, CDR2 SQIVND (reference sequence). CDR3 size: 12 residues. Here the CDR3 reads CASRAGGNEQYF. The CDR3 bases are TGTGCCAGTAGGGCAGGGGGGAACGAGCAGTACTTC.

V is TRBV7-9 and J is TRBJ1-6; D gene ambiguous. V shed 4 bases and J shed 7 bases, with 8 bases lying between them. This CDR3 comprises 13 residues. The germline V gene encodes CDR1 SEHNR and CDR2 FQNEAQ (reference sequence). CDR3 sequence: CASSSTMNSPLHF. CDR3 DNA sequence: TGTGCCAGCAGCTCCACTATGAATTCACCCCTCCACTTT.

Only one count was recorded for this clone. This chain links TRBV28 with TRBJ2-1; TRBD2 matches at 8 bases. The germline CDR1 and CDR2 sequences are MDHEN and SYDVKM. J was trimmed by 3 bases and V by 8 bases; bases with no gene match: 9. The CDR3 length is 15 residues. The CDR3 is CASRELAEIYNEQFF. The CDR3 nucleotides are TGTGCCAGCCGAGAACTAGCGGAGATCTACAATGAGCAGTTCTTC.

This chain links TRBV27 with TRBJ2-5; TRBD1 matches at 8 bases. The better agreement between TRBJ2-7 and the DNA end casts doubt on the J call. CDR1 and CDR2 (germline): MNHEY, SMNVEV (reference sequence). The CDR3 loop spans 15 amino acids. The CDR3 protein is CASSLNTDRGYEQYF. The CDR3 DNA is TGTGCCAGCAGTTTAAACACCGACAGGGGATACGAGCAGTACTTC.

The gene calls are TRBV6-4 and TRBJ2-1; 8 positions agree with TRBD2. The V and J ends lost 5 bases and 4 bases, in that order; junction bases with no gene match: 10. Germline-derived CDR1 and CDR2 are MRHNA and SNTAGT. This CDR3 comprises 16 residues. The CDR3 sequence: CASSSSGGLGYNEQFF. The CDR3 DNA is TGTGCCAGCAGTTCTTCCGGGGGACTAGGTTACAATGAGCAGTTCTTC.

The chain is built from TRBV4-2 and TRBJ2-5, with D maybe TRBD2 (5 bases). The CDR3 loop spans 15 amino acids. Germline CDR1 and CDR2: LGHNA and YNFKEQ. V was cut by 0 bases and J by 5 bases, with 13 bases left in between. The CDR3 DNA reads as TGTGCCAGCAGCCAAGAGTGGGTCCCGGGGGAGACCCAGTACTTC. Protein product: CASSQEWVPGETQYF.

This clone was seen a few times. J is TRBJ2-3 and V is TRBV7-9; a weak D match, TRBD2 (5 bases). Trimming pared 6 bases from V and 4 bases from J, leaving 8 bases between. CDR1 is SEHNR and CDR2 is FQNEAQ in the germline V gene (reference sequence). The length of the CDR3 is 12 residues. CDR3 sequence reads: CASRELADTQYF. DNA of the CDR3: TGTGCCAGCAGGGAACTAGCAGATACGCAGTATTTT. Full variable domain (outside the CDR3, taken from reference TRBV7-9 and TRBJ2-3): DTGVSQNPRHKITKRGQNVTFRCDPISEHNRLYWYRQTLGQGPEFLTYFQNEAQLEKSRLLSDRFSAERPKGSFSTLEIQRTEQGDSAMYLCASRELADTQYFGPGTRLTVL.

In its sample, this clone was seen a few times. The rearrangement joins TRBV10-3 to TRBJ2-1; no firm D call. The V end lost 4 bases, the J end lost 6 bases, and 10 bases lay between the germline ends. CDR3 length: 13 amino acids. The V gene's germline CDR1 is ENHRY and CDR2 SYGVKD. CDR3 protein: CAISAPRFNEQFF. The CDR3, as DNA: TGTGCCATCAGTGCCCCGCGCTTCAATGAGCAGTTCTTC.

This clone turned up a few times. The chain joins TRBV7-8 to TRBJ1-4; no reliable D call. Germline CDR1 SGHVS, CDR2 FQNEAQ. V was shortened by 1 base and J by 0 bases, with 15 bases between the two germline ends. The CDR3 extends over 18 amino acids. CDR3 sequence (DNA): TGTGCCAGCAGCTTAGAAGTAGGTCTTCGGGCAACTAATGAAAAACTGTTTTTT. It translates to CASSLEVGLRATNEKLFF.

V is TRBV13 and J is TRBJ2-1, with a possible D match to TRBD2 (7 bases). Trimming cost V 7 bases and J 9 bases, with 16 bases left between them. CDR1 is PRHDT, CDR2 FYEKMQ, per germline (reference sequence). The CDR3 has 13 residues. In DNA, the CDR3 is TGTGCCAGCACCGGCGGGGAGGGGGGTGAGCAGTTCTTC. It is translated as CASTGGEGGEQFF.

This chain joins TRBV4-3 and TRBJ2-2, with 8 bases fitting TRBD1. In germline, CDR1 is LGHNA, CDR2 YSLEER. V shed 0 bases and J 6 bases; nucleotides not matched to a gene: 12. The CDR3 has 18 amino acids. Written as DNA, the CDR3 is TGCGCCAGCAGCCAAGAAGGGGAGACAGGGGTCTGGGCCGGGGAGCTGTTTTTT. This gives the protein CASSQEGETGVWAGELFF.

V is TRBV7-8 and J is TRBJ1-1; TRBD1 aligns across 10 bases. The J segment lost 1 base and the V segment lost 5 bases, leaving 10 bases of the junction unmatched. The CDR3 consists of 17 residues. Germline V lookup: CDR1 SGHVS, CDR2 FQNEAQ. The CDR3 DNA is TGTGCCAGCAGCCCCGCGGGACAGGGGAGGAGGAACACTGAAGCTTTCTTT. Its protein product is CASSPAGQGRRNTEAFF.

The genes are TRBV4-3 and TRBJ2-7; D may be TRBD2 (6 bases). Germline V gene sequence: CDR1 LGHNA, CDR2 YSLEER. The germline V and J ends were trimmed by 0 bases and 4 bases, with 13 bases remaining between them. This CDR3 comprises 15 residues. The CDR3 DNA reads TGCGCCAGCAGCCAAGATGACACTAGCCGGTACGAGCAGTACTTC. This gives the protein CASSQDDTSRYEQYF.

Comment on this clone: An end of the junction differs from the germline gene, which may be a read error. The CDR3 DNA reads TGTGCCAGCAGCCGGACTAGCGGGAGTTTTGATGAGCAGCTCTTC. Its translation is CASSRTSGSFDEQLF. The J gene is TRBJ2-1, the V gene TRBV7-8, with 13 bases that match TRBD2. The germline gives CDR1 SGHVS, CDR2 FQNEAQ. The CDR3 runs to 15 residues.

The chain links TRBV6-6 to TRBJ1-2; D is undetermined. The CDR3 contains 11 residues. V lost 9 bases and J lost 1, with 6 bases in between. The germline V gene encodes CDR1 MNHNY and CDR2 SVGAGI (reference sequence). In nucleotides, the CDR3 is TGTGCCAGTAACAGTAACTATGGCTACACCTTC. This codes for CASNSNYGYTF.

This sequence joins TRBV7-6 and TRBJ2-5, with TRBD2 matching over 11 bases. The J segment lost 4 bases and the V segment lost 5 bases, leaving 12 bases of the junction unmatched. Germline CDR1 and CDR2: SGHVS and FNYEAQ. The CDR3 runs to 17 residues. Here the CDR3 DNA reads TGTGCCAGCAGCCCCTCCACTAGCGGGAGTAGATCAGAGACCCAGTACTTC. Residues: CASSPSTSGSRSETQYF. Using reference TRBV7-6 and TRBJ2-5 for the parts outside the CDR3, the full variable domain is GAGVSQSPRYKVTKRGQDVALRCDPISGHVSLYWYRQALGQGPEFLTYFNYEAQQDKSGLPNDRFSAERPEGSISTLTIQRTEQRDSAMYRCASSPSTSGSRSETQYFGPGTRLLVL.

The chain combines TRBV11-3 with TRBJ1-4; 10 bases are a match to TRBD1. Germline assignment: CDR1 SGHNT and CDR2 YENEEA. The CDR3 totals 14 residues. V gave up 4 bases and J gave up 6 bases; unmatched junction bases: 2. The CDR3 spells CASSYGQGDEKLFF. CDR3 bases: TGTGCCAGCAGCTACGGACAGGGGGATGAAAAACTGTTTTTT.

The V gene is TRBV14, the J gene TRBJ2-7; 11 nucleotides match TRBD2. The CDR3 is 15 residues long. Per germline, CDR1 SGHDN and CDR2 FVKESK. The trim removed 3 bases at V and 2 bases at J, leaving 3 bases unmatched. This CDR3 is CASSQVLAGAYEQYF. DNA for the CDR3: TGTGCCAGCAGCCAGGTACTAGCGGGGGCCTACGAGCAGTACTTC.

The chain uses TRBV19 and TRBJ2-5, with a weak D call TRBD2 (6 bases). The J call could be wrong; TRBJ2-7 is a better fit for the DNA end. The CDR3 runs 13 residues. Germline CDR1 LNHDA, CDR2 SQIVND (reference sequence). CDR3 nucleotide sequence: TGTGCCAGTAGTTCGGGGGTGGGCTACGAGCAGTACTTC. Encoded protein: CASSSGVGYEQYF.